Listed here are 26 T cell receptor beta chains from one sample, sequenced in a study of T cell clonotyping in hematopoietic cell transplantation. Clones were sequenced by immunoSEQ multiplex PCR, and TCRdb holds only the in-frame ones, with some missing. Among over 1,500 clones listed, around nine tenths were seen once. This specimen was PBMCs, taken at the time of graft-versus-host disease after allogeneic stem cell transplant. All receptors come from a male patient aged 18 to 35 who had an allogeneic stem cell transplant from a related donor, so the T cells may come from the graft donor. Some clones in this sample may be carry-over from other donors' samples.

The chain has TRBV27 and TRBJ2-1, with 7 bases identical to TRBD2. The trim removed 5 bases at V and 0 bases at J, leaving 10 bases unmatched. The V gene's germline CDR1 is MNHEY and CDR2 SMNVEV (reference sequence). This CDR3 has 17 residues. The CDR3 sequence is CASSQLGEGISYNEQFF. DNA for the CDR3: TGTGCCAGCAGTCAACTTGGGGAGGGGATCTCCTACAATGAGCAGTTCTTC.

The rearrangement joins TRBV6-5 to TRBJ2-5, with D tentatively TRBD1 or TRBD2 (5 bases each). Germline CDR1 is MNHEY and CDR2 is SVGAGI. The CDR3 totals 14 residues. The V end lost 1 base, the J end lost 1 base, and 7 bases lay between the germline ends. CDR3 sequence: CASSYFGGQETQYF. The DNA of the CDR3 is TGTGCCAGCAGTTACTTTGGGGGCCAAGAGACCCAGTACTTC.

The chain employs TRBV6-5 and TRBJ2-7, with a weak D call TRBD1 (5 bases). Per germline, CDR1 MNHEY and CDR2 SVGAGI. V lost 2 bases, J lost 0 bases, and 11 bases lay in between. The CDR3 consists of 15 residues. The CDR3 spells CASSYKLGPSYEQYV. CDR3 nucleotides: TGTGCCAGCAGTTACAAATTGGGGCCCTCCTACGAGCAGTACGTC.

The chain uses TRBV5-1 and TRBJ2-7; D is uncertain. The ends were cut back, 3 bases at V and 5 bases at J, with 0 bases in the middle. This CDR3 is 9 amino acids long. Germline CDR1 is SGHRS and CDR2 is YFSETQ. CDR3 sequence reads: CASSYEQYV. CDR3 bases: TGCGCCAGCAGCTACGAGCAGTACGTC.

The chain recombines TRBV6-6 with TRBJ1-5, with D uncertain. The CDR3 runs 16 residues. V was pared by 2 bases and J by 2 bases, with 13 bases between. CDR1 is MNHNY, CDR2 SVGAGI, per germline (reference sequence). CDR3 in DNA: TGTGCCAGCAGTTACGATGAGCGGTGGGGCAATCAGCCCCAGCATTTT. Translated, it gives CASSYDERWGNQPQHF.

This clone was observed a single time. The V gene is TRBV9, the J gene TRBJ2-3; D unresolved. This CDR3 comprises 12 residues. Germline values: CDR1 SGDLS, CDR2 YYNGEE. V was trimmed by 6 bases and J by 1 base, leaving 6 bases between them. CDR3 sequence: CASNRGTDTQYF. CDR3 nucleotides: TGTGCCAGCAACCGGGGCACAGATACGCAGTATTTT.

The chain carries TRBV7-9 and TRBJ1-4; no clear D. Trimming cost V 1 base and J 4 bases, with 4 bases left between them. This CDR3 has 13 amino acids. Germline V lookup: CDR1 SEHNR, CDR2 FQNEAQ (reference sequence). This CDR3 is CASSLDLNEKLFF. CDR3 DNA: TGTGCCAGCAGCTTAGATCTTAATGAAAAACTGTTTTTT.

This chain joins TRBV7-2 and TRBJ1-5; tentatively, D is TRBD1 (5 bases). Deletions cut 0 bases from V and 2 bases from J, with 8 bases between. Germline loops: CDR1 SGHTA, CDR2 FQGNSA. The CDR3 covers 15 residues. The DNA for the CDR3 is TGTGCCAGCAGCTTAGCGCAGGGCGGCAATCAGCCCCAGCATTTT. Its translation is CASSLAQGGNQPQHF.

The J gene is TRBJ2-7, the V gene TRBV5-6; possible D gene TRBD2, 5 bases. Germline V gene sequence: CDR1 SGHDT, CDR2 YYEEEE. V gave up 4 bases and J gave up 1 base, with 15 bases separating them. The CDR3 is 15 amino acids. CDR3 sequence reads: CASSQEGPLSYEQYV. The CDR3 DNA follows: TGTGCCAGCAGCCAAGAGGGTCCTCTTTCCTACGAGCAGTACGTC.

The chain links TRBV6-5 to TRBJ1-6; 9 bases match TRBD1. Trimming cost V 6 bases and J 10 bases; bases outside gene matches: 10. Germline values: CDR1 MNHEY, CDR2 SVGAGI. The CDR3 length is 15 residues. The CDR3 region has the DNA TGTGCCAGCAGCCGGGACAGGGTCAAAGGCTCACCCCTCCACTTT. Translating gives CASSRDRVKGSPLHF.

The rearrangement links TRBV11-2 to TRBJ2-7, with 11 bases identical to TRBD2. J lost 6 bases, V lost 7 bases, and 23 bases had no gene match. CDR3 length: 19 residues. The germline gives CDR1 SGHAT, CDR2 FQNNGV. CDR3: CASTPGGGSGRAQQGEQYV. CDR3 sequence (DNA): TGTGCCAGCACCCCTGGGGGTGGTAGCGGGAGGGCACAACAGGGCGAGCAGTACGTC.

The chain is built from TRBV5-1 and TRBJ1-2, with D unresolved. The CDR3 runs 14 residues. The V end lost 3 bases, the J end lost 10 bases, and 19 bases lay between the germline ends. Germline-derived CDR1 and CDR2 are SGHRS and YFSETQ. CDR3 sequence reads: CASSSTITVRIYTF. The CDR3 DNA is TGCGCCAGCAGCTCCACCATCACAGTAAGAATCTACACCTTC.

The rearrangement joins TRBV29-1 to TRBJ2-3; 8 positions match TRBD2. Losses at the gene ends were 0 bases for V and 6 bases for J; bases not matched to a gene: 20. This CDR3 is built from 19 residues. Germline V gene sequence: CDR1 SQVTM, CDR2 ANQGSEA. The DNA for the CDR3 is TGCAGCGTTGAAGAAACTAGCGGCTACCGTGTGCCCGTTCGGGATACGCAGTATTTT. The encoded protein is CSVEETSGYRVPVRDTQYF.

The table lists this clone with a count of one. The chain carries TRBV30 and TRBJ1-2; tentatively, D is TRBD1 (6 bases). CDR3 length equals 15 residues. From germline, CDR1 is GTSNPN and CDR2 SVGIG (reference sequence). Trimming stripped 1 base from V and 8 bases from J, with 20 bases between. This chain's CDR3 is CAWSEGGRVTRGYTF. CDR3 nucleotides: TGTGCCTGGAGTGAGGGGGGCAGGGTAACACGGGGCTACACCTTC.

The chain couples TRBV6-1 to TRBJ2-7; 12 positions agree with TRBD1. Germline CDR1 MNHNS, CDR2 SASEGT. The CDR3 sequence is 14 residues long. V lost 6 bases, J lost 6 bases, and 6 bases stayed unmatched. CDR3 protein: CASRGQGAVSEQYV. CDR3 DNA: TGTGCCAGCAGGGGACAGGGGGCAGTTAGCGAGCAGTACGTC.

This clone was observed a single time. The chain links TRBV7-9 to TRBJ2-7; D is ambiguous. CDR1 is SEHNR and CDR2 is FQNEAQ in the germline V gene (reference sequence). The CDR3 has 14 residues. V dropped 5 bases and J dropped 0 bases, with 11 bases sitting between them. CDR3 DNA sequence: TGTGCCAGCAGCCCGGTTTTGGGCTCCTACGAGCAGTACTTC. It yields the protein CASSPVLGSYEQYF. Drawing the rest from reference TRBV7-9 and TRBJ2-7, the complete variable domain is DTGVSQNPRHKITKRGQNVTFRCDPISEHNRLYWYRQTLGQGPEFLTYFQNEAQLEKSRLLSDRFSAERPKGSFSTLEIQRTEQGDSAMYLCASSPVLGSYEQYFGPGTRLTVT.

The chain employs TRBV7-9 and TRBJ2-7; D unresolved. This CDR3 is built from 13 residues. V lost 4 bases and J lost 5, with 12 bases in between. Germline-derived CDR1 and CDR2 are SEHNR and FQNEAQ (reference sequence). CDR3 loop: CASSSPNTDEQYV. DNA of the CDR3: TGTGCCAGCAGCTCCCCAAACACAGACGAGCAGTACGTC.

V is TRBV6-1 and J is TRBJ2-2; weak D call: TRBD1 (6 bases). The ends were cut back, 7 bases at V and 5 bases at J, with 14 bases in the middle. The CDR3 has 14 residues. CDR1 MNHNS and CDR2 SASEGT come from the germline V gene. The CDR3 region is CASIWSGVTGELFF. CDR3 bases: TGTGCCAGCATTTGGTCAGGGGTGACCGGGGAGCTGTTTTTT.

The chain links TRBV2 to TRBJ2-7, with D unresolved. This CDR3 comprises 14 residues. Trimming removed 3 bases at V and 2 bases at J, with 11 bases between. Germline V lookup: CDR1 SNHLY, CDR2 FYNNEI. The CDR3 bases are TGTGCCAGCAGTGAGCAACACTACGCCTACGAGCAGTACGTC. Residues: CASSEQHYAYEQYV.

This clone was picked up a small number of times. The chain carries TRBV30 and TRBJ1-2; TRBD1 agrees at 9 bases. J gave up 5 bases and V 2 bases, and 6 bases lay outside the gene matches. The CDR3 contains 14 residues. Per germline, CDR1 GTSNPN and CDR2 SVGIG (reference sequence). Written as DNA, the CDR3 is TGTGCCTGGAGTTGGACAGGGGCAGGGTATGGCTACACCTTC. Amino acids: CAWSWTGAGYGYTF.

The rearrangement joins TRBV7-3 to TRBJ2-3; TRBD2 aligns across 8 bases. CDR1 is SGHTA, CDR2 FQGTGA, per germline. The CDR3 loop spans 15 amino acids. With 2 bases clipped from V and 5 bases from J, the junction kept 6 bases outside the gene matches. The CDR3 DNA follows: TGTGCCAGCAGCTTATCGGGGGGGCCAGAAGATACGCAGTATTTT. Translated: CASSLSGGPEDTQYF.

Points on this clone: Different DNA sequences within this sample yield the same CDR3. The chain is built from TRBV5-4 and TRBJ1-2; 7 positions agree with TRBD1. Per germline, CDR1 SGHNT and CDR2 YYREEE (reference sequence). This CDR3 has 14 residues. V gave up 0 bases and J gave up 3 bases; unmatched junction bases: 2. The CDR3 bases are TGTGCCAGCAGCTTGGGGGACAGAGACTATGGCTACACCTTC. This encodes CASSLGDRDYGYTF.

The J gene is TRBJ1-1, the V gene TRBV9, with D possibly matching TRBD1 (6 bases). The CDR3 sequence is 13 residues long. Trimming stripped 0 bases from V and 6 bases from J, with 9 bases between. Germline-derived CDR1 and CDR2 are SGDLS and YYNGEE. This CDR3 reads CASSVDGGPEAFF. Here the CDR3 DNA reads TGTGCCAGCAGCGTAGACGGGGGGCCTGAAGCTTTCTTT.

The V call is TRBV7-2, the J call TRBJ2-7, with TRBD1 matching 7 bases. This CDR3 has 15 residues. Germline V CDR1 and CDR2: SGHTA, FQGNSA. The ends lost 3 bases at V and 6 bases at J; junction bases unmatched: 11. Here the CDR3 DNA reads TGTGCCAGCAGCTTCCCCGGGACAGCTTTGGCCGAGCAGTACTTC. Translation gives CASSFPGTALAEQYF.

The rearrangement links TRBV5-1 to TRBJ2-7; 9 bases fit TRBD1. Germline-derived CDR1 and CDR2 are SGHRS and YFSETQ. This CDR3 comprises 13 residues. The V and J ends lost 2 bases and 5 bases, in that order; junction bases with no gene match: 2. The chain's CDR3 is CASSLQGADEQYV. Here the CDR3 DNA reads TGCGCCAGCAGCTTACAGGGGGCGGACGAGCAGTACGTC.

The V call is TRBV12-5, the J call TRBJ1-1; D possibly corresponds to TRBD1 (5 bases). Between the trimmed V and J ends, which lost 1 base and 3 bases, there was a span of 12 bases. Germline V lookup: CDR1 LGHNT, CDR2 FRNRAP. The CDR3 loop spans 15 amino acids. CDR3 DNA: TGTGCTAGTGGTTTGGGTGCAGGGCTGTACACTGAAGCTTTCTTT. It is translated as CASGLGAGLYTEAFF.